This T cell receptor (beta chain) was recorded in a study of blood T cell repertoires in COVID-19. Losses at the gene ends were 5 bases for V and 2 bases for J; bases not matched to a gene: 5. This CDR3 has 16 residues. Per the germline V gene, CDR1 is SGHNT and CDR2 is YENEEA. Sequencing used immunoSEQ multiplex PCR; TCRdb keeps in-frame clones, though not all of them. There are 150,000 to 180,000 clones in the sample; 75% to 85% occur only once, and over 10% lies in the top ten. The J gene is TRBJ2-3, the V gene TRBV11-3; 12 positions agree with TRBD2. Sequenced: peripheral blood. The clonotype originates from a woman aged 60-75 years with COVID-19, enrolled during active disease. The chain's CDR3 is CASSPGLAGPTDTQYF. The CDR3 DNA is TGTGCCAGCAGCCCTGGACTAGCGGGGCCCACAGATACGCAGTATTTT.